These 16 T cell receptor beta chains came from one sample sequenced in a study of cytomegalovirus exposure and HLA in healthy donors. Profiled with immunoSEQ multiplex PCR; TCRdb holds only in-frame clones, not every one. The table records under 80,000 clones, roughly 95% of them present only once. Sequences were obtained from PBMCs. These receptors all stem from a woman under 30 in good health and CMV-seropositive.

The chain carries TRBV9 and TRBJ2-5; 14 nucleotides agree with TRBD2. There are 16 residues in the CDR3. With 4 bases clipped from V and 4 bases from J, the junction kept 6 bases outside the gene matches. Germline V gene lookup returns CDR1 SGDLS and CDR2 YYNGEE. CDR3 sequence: CASSPGTSGRLETQYF. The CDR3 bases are TGTGCCAGCAGCCCGGGGACTAGCGGGAGACTAGAGACCCAGTACTTC.

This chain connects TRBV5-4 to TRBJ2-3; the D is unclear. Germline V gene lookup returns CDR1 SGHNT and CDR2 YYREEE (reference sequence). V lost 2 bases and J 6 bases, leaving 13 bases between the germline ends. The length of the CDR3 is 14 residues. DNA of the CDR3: TGTGCCAGCAGCTTCTCTCCCGAGAGGGATACGCAGTATTTT. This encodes CASSFSPERDTQYF.

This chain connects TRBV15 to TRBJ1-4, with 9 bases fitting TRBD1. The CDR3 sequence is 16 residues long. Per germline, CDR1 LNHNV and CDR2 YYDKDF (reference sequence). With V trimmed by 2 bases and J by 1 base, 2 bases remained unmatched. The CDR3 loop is CATSRSTGGTNEKLFF. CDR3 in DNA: TGTGCCACCAGCAGATCGACAGGGGGAACTAATGAAAAACTGTTTTTT. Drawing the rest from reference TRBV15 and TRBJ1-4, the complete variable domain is DAMVIQNPRYQVTQFGKPVTLSCSQTLNHNVMYWYQQKSSQAPKLLFHYYDKDFNNEADTPDNFQSRRPNTSFCFLDIRSPGLGDTAMYLCATSRSTGGTNEKLFFGSGTQLSVL.

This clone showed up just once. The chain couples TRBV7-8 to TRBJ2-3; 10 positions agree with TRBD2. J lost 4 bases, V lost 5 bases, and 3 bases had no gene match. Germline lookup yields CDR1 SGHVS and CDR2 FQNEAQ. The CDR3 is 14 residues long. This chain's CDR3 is CASSTGTSADTQYF. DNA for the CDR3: TGTGCCAGCAGCACCGGGACTAGCGCAGATACGCAGTATTTT.

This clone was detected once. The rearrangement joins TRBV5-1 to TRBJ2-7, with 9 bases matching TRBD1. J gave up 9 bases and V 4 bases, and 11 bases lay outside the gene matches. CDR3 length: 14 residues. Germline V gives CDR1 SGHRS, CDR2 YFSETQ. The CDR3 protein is CASSPPTGGLGQYF. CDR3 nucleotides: TGCGCCAGCAGCCCACCGACAGGGGGTTTGGGGCAGTACTTC.

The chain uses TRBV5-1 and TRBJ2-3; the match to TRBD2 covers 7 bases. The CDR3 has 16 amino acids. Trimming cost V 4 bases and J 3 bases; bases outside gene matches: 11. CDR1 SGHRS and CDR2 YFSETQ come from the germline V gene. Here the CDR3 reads CASSIQRGGRTDTQYF. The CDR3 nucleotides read TGCGCCAGCAGCATTCAGCGGGGAGGACGAACAGATACGCAGTATTTT.

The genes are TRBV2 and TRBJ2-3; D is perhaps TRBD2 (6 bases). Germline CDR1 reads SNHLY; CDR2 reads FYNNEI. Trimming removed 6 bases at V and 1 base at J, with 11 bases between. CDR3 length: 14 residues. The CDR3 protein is CASRGDFRTDTQYF. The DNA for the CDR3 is TGTGCCAGCAGGGGGGACTTCCGCACAGATACGCAGTATTTT.

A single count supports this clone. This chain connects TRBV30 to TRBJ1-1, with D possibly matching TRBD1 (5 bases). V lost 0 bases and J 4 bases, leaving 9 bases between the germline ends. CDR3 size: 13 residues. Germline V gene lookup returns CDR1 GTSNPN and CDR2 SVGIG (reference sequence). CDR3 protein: CAWSVFQGTEAFF. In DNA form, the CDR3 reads TGTGCCTGGAGTGTATTCCAGGGCACTGAAGCTTTCTTT.

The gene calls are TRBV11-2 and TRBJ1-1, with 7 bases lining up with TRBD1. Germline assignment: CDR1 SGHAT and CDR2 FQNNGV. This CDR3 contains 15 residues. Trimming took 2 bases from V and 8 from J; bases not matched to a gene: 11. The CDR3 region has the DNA TGTGCCAGCAGCTTACAGATCAGGGGACAGCCAGAAGCTTTCTTT. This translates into CASSLQIRGQPEAFF.

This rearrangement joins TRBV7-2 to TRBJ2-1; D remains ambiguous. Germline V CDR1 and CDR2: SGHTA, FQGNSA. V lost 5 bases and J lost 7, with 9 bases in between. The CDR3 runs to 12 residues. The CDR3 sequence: CASSRPLNEQFF. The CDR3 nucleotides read TGTGCCAGCAGCCGTCCCCTAAATGAGCAGTTCTTC.

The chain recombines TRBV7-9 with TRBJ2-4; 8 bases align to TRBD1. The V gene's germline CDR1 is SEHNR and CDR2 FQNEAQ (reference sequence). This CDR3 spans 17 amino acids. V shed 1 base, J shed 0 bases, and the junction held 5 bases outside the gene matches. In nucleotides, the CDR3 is TGTGCCAGCAGCTTAGGACAGGGGAGAGGAGCCAAAAACATTCAGTACTTC. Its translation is CASSLGQGRGAKNIQYF.

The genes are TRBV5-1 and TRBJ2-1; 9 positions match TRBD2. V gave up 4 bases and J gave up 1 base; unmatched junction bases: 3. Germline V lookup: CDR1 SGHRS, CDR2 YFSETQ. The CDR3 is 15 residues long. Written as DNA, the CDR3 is TGCGCCAGCAGCCCAACTAGCGGGTCCTACAATGAGCAGTTCTTC. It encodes CASSPTSGSYNEQFF.

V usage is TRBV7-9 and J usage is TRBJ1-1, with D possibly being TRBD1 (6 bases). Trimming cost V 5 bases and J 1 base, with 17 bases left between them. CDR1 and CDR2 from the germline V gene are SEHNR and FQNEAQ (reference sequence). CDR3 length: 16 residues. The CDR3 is CASSPPWGRRNTEAFF. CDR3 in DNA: TGTGCCAGCAGCCCACCTTGGGGGCGGAGGAACACTGAAGCTTTCTTT. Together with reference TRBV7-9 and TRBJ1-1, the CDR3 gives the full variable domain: DTGVSQNPRHKITKRGQNVTFRCDPISEHNRLYWYRQTLGQGPEFLTYFQNEAQLEKSRLLSDRFSAERPKGSFSTLEIQRTEQGDSAMYLCASSPPWGRRNTEAFFGQGTRLTVV.

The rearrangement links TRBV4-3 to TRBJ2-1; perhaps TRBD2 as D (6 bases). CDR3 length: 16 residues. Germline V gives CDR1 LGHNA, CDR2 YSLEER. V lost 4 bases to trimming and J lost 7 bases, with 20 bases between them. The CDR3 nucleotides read TGCGCCAGCAGCCCTTTTTCCCGGGCGGGAAGGAATGAGCAGTTCTTC. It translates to CASSPFSRAGRNEQFF.

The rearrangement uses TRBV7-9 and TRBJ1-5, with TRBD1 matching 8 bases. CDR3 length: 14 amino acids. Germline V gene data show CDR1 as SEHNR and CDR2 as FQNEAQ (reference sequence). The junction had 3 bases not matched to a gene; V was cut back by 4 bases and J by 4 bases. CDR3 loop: CASSYDRGNQPQHF. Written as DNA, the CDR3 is TGTGCCAGCAGCTATGACAGGGGTAATCAGCCCCAGCATTTT.

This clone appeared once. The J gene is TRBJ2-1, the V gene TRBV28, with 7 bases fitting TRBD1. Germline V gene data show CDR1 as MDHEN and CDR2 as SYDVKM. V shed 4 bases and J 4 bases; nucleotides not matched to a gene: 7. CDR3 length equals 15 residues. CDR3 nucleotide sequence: TGTGCCAGCAGTTCCTACAGGGGCGCATACAATGAGCAGTTCTTC. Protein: CASSSYRGAYNEQFF.